This T cell receptor beta chain derives from a study of cytomegalovirus exposure and HLA in healthy donors (dated by TCRdb to about 2017). Turning to the overall study: According to an earlier analysis of a few hundred of the donors, some 180 million T cells yielded 100 million or so unique TCR beta sequences and 250 to 350 Gb of sequence data. An early release that covered fewer than 750 HLA-typed donors contained about 300 gigabases of sequencing data and tens of millions of unique TCR sequences. Of the 300 to 500 genotyped donors, less than 85% were placed in the genetic ancestry cluster associated with self-reported Caucasian donors. The study aimed to test whether cataloging public T cell receptors could reveal signatures of past pathogen exposure. Using immunosequencing, the study profiled T cell repertoires from roughly 650 subjects and related those repertoires to cytomegalovirus serostatus. Besides the first cohort of about 730 subjects, a separate validation cohort made up of 120 different subjects was used. To predict cytomegalovirus infection status, the study brought together high-throughput TCR immunosequencing, statistical association of individual TCRs with disease status, and machine learning. In a later analysis, previously published TCR beta repertoires from several hundred donors were re-analyzed and high-resolution HLA genotyping was added so that TCR occurrence patterns could be studied. Rather than using new phenotypic data, the later analysis identified candidate immune exposures from TCR beta sequences and from how often those sequences occurred across donors. To decide whether each TCR beta V gene segment behaved as functional or pseudogenic, an earlier analysis of nearly 600 of the donors relied on high-throughput TCR beta sequencing. Donor age, sex, ethnicity and CMV serostatus were compiled together with the repertoire data. In a later genetic analysis, genome-wide SNP genotypes for about three fifths of the roughly 670 donors were used, and that subset was treated as a discovery cohort. Every discovery cohort repertoire had been produced on one sequencing platform. Both class I and class II loci were covered by HLA typing, at four-digit resolution. The number of typed donors differed by locus: roughly 629-640 for A, B, C, DRB1 and DQB1; some 540 for DQA1; fewer than 610 for DPA1; and roughly 490 for DPB1. A handful of DR-DQ haplotypes were handled as single units for association and clustering because linkage in the cohort was strong. On average, roughly 200,000 unique TCR beta nucleotide sequences were sequenced per donor among 398 genotyped donors of the cohort, with approximately 18% of those sequences being non-productive.

For CDR1 and CDR2, the germline V gene (reference sequence) lists MNHEY and SMNVEV. Relative to germline, V is missing 3 bases and J is missing 2 bases, with 12 bases of the junction outside any gene match. Including the terminal cysteine and phenylalanine, the CDR3 comprises 17 residues. Kept here is only the CDR3 DNA, which spans 51 bases and is read in frame from base 1. Note on this clone: Which antigen it targets is not known. No quality values exist for individual bases; no much larger clone is one base distant.

The cohort consisted of 666 healthy bone marrow donors. All cohort members were sampled while nominally healthy, although unrecorded immune exposures were likely present. The donor tested CMV seropositive and was one of the 289 seropositive cohort members. Each donor provided a peripheral blood sample, and peripheral blood mononuclear cells were used for TCR beta sequencing. Genomic DNA was extracted from the blood cell samples with the Qiagen DNeasy Blood Extraction Kit. Library prep was done by the immunoSEQ multiplex PCR assay. The multiplex PCR relied on a mix of 60 forward primers for TCR Vbeta segments and 13 reverse primers for TCR Jbeta segments. The CDR3 region of rearranged TCR beta genes was amplified from genomic DNA by a multiplex PCR assay. On the Illumina HiSeq System, the amplified TCR beta libraries were sequenced as 87-base-pair reads. Regarding the original processing steps: A later analysis tallied roughly 80 million unique TCR beta chains across the approximately 670 repertoires, and about 12 million of those chains were shared by two or more donors. Raw reads were error-corrected and collapsed into unique sequences with a nearest-neighbor algorithm that merged closely related sequences to remove PCR and sequencing errors. To assign V, D and J gene segments, CDR3 sequences were aligned to IMGT reference sequences. For a sequence to be retained, at least a six-nucleotide match to both a V gene segment and a J gene segment was required. A rearrangement was called productive if the CDR3 had no stop codons and remained in frame with V and J, and every other rearrangement was called non-productive. CDR3 was defined according to IMGT convention as the region running from the second conserved V-encoded cysteine to the conserved J-encoded phenylalanine. The earlier analysis of about 500 of the donors excluded sequences that lacked an unambiguous match to a single V gene segment. An earlier analysis of several hundred of the donors called V segments functional above 56.7% productive rearrangements and segregating when the between-donor standard deviation exceeded 5%. A statistical classification framework was developed to diagnose cytomegalovirus status using the catalog of TCR beta chain sequences. V and J gene assignment, in a later analysis, came from comparing TCR nucleotide sequences with IMGT/GENE-DB human TR gene sequences. A later analysis assigned CDR3 sequences and most-parsimonious VDJ recombination scenarios with the TCRdist pipeline. In a later analysis, each TCR beta chain was defined by its CDR3 amino acid sequence together with its V-gene family, and reads lacking a unique V-gene family were excluded. To address suspected cross-contamination and a sequencing artifact, a later analysis removed around 590 highly shared, low-generation-probability nucleotide sequences. A later analysis calculated a clonal expansion index for each public chain from normalized within-repertoire ranks of inferred template counts. In a later analysis, generation probabilities were computed using a VDJ recombination model fitted to out-of-frame rearrangements, and the results were checked against IGoR. A later analysis scored TCR-TCR, TCR-HLA and TCR-CMV co-occurrence with hypergeometric tests, applying a repertoire-size bias correction to TCR pairs. To estimate false discovery rates, a later analysis permuted the HLA or CMV assignments 20 times. In a later analysis, co-occurring TCRs were grouped using DBSCAN, and TCRdist sequence similarity was added for clustering within HLA-allele-positive subsets. Repertoires with fewer than 30,000 or more than 120,000 public chains were left out of co-occurrence clustering, as were a few repertoires with anomalous nucleotide sharing. TCRdb provides this immuneACCESS table in a form limited to in-frame rearrangements. Some clones are lacking; in checked studies, under half of them reflect an unresolved V gene, and why the rest are absent is not known. The V and J calls and the clone size are those of that table, but D and trimming were determined from the DNA. The sample table shows more than 90,000 clones, and around 74% are seen once. Jointly, the top ten make up roughly 6.9% of the sample.

Study-wide conclusions, independent of this receptor: In a later analysis, most CMV-associated TCR beta chains were found to appear HLA-restricted, with HLA associations seemingly driven largely by CMV exposure. It was suggested by the authors that the approach could potentially be generalized to other disease states and immunological phenotypes. Because HLA typing was missing for some donors at each locus, association tests included only the typed subset. The cohort was sequenced for TCR beta chains only, and without alpha or paired-chain data the features that could be detected were limited. The study gave a list of some 150 TCR beta chains associated with cytomegalovirus. Immune exposure information for the cohort was limited to CMV serostatus. In vitro tests confirmed that a few of the cytomegalovirus-associated TCR beta chains recognize cytomegalovirus antigens. In a later analysis, TCR association rates were found to vary across HLA loci, with the most associated TCRs seen for DRB1 alleles and the fewest for HLA-C alleles. Some IMGT-functional V segments, including TRBV6-2 and TRBV6-3, could not be told apart with the 87-base-pair reads, so those segments were excluded. A cluster of highly shared sequence variants was judged likely to represent a technical artifact of the sequencing pipeline. A further reported finding was that TCR beta sequences accurately predicted the HLA-A and HLA-B alleles for most subjects in the first cohort. In a later analysis, several top co-occurrence clusters were reported to appear linked to parvovirus B19, influenza, CMV and Epstein-Barr virus. A later genetic analysis reported fewer N-insertions in productive TCRs among donors in an Asian-associated ancestry cluster than the roughly 720-donor mean. Linkage disequilibrium might explain the correlated functional status among segregating V segments, but an unknown experimental factor could not be ruled out. In an earlier analysis of a few hundred of the donors, most TCR beta V segments were observed in productive rearrangements about 90% or about 30% of the time, broadly matching IMGT annotations. A later genetic analysis associated a missense DCLRE1C variant with V-gene and J-gene trimming of TCR beta chains, and an independent cohort replicated the association. Presence/absence analyses assumed roughly uniform sequencing depth across donors, an assumption that may not hold. Most TCR sequences were seen in very few donors, while some public TCRs were found in many individuals. In both the original and validation cohorts, the classifier was reported to diagnose cytomegalovirus status with high specificity and sensitivity. Specific HLA alleles were associated with more than 15,000 TCR beta sequences at a false discovery rate of 0.05 in a later analysis. Compared with equally common non-associated chains, HLA-associated TCR beta chains in a later analysis were more clonally expanded and had lower generation probabilities. The earlier analysis of 587 of the donors excluded over 15 rarely observed V segments, including chromosome 9 orphons, because counts were too low. When HLA alleles, especially DR and DQ, strongly co-occurred, attributing TCR associations to individual alleles was difficult.

In this chain, TRBV27 is recombined with TRBJ2-7; 8 middle bases align to TRBD2. The sequenced sample was PBMCs. The origin of this receptor is a middle-aged man in good health and CMV-seropositive. The bases are TGTGCCAGCAGTTTCCCCCCCCGTCGGGGGGGCCCCTACGAGCAGTACTTC. This gives the protein CASSFPPRRGGPYEQYF.